What follows are 25 T cell receptor beta chains derived from one specimen sequenced in a study of cytomegalovirus exposure and HLA in healthy donors. Primers for the PCR totalled 60 Vbeta and 13 Jbeta. Generated by immunoSEQ multiplex PCR, the TCRdb table keeps only in-frame clones and is missing some. The sample shows 210,000 or so clones, around 80% of them seen only once. Sequencing used PBMCs. Source of these receptors: a woman between 35 and 50 years old in good health and CMV-seronegative.

The V gene is TRBV4-1, the J gene TRBJ2-1; perhaps TRBD2 as D (6 bases). Germline V gene lookup returns CDR1 MGHRA and CDR2 YSYEKL. The V gene lost 1 base and the J gene lost 4 bases, with 26 bases spanning the gap. This CDR3 region has 20 residues. CDR3 nucleotide sequence: TGCGCCAGCAGCCAAGTAAGGGGCGGCGGGACCTACCCCGCTTACAATGAGCAGTTCTTC. Its protein product is CASSQVRGGGTYPAYNEQFF.

The chain is built from TRBV30 and TRBJ1-4; 8 bases are a match to TRBD1. The CDR3 loop spans 13 amino acids. Trimming took 7 bases from V and 7 from J; bases not matched to a gene: 8. CDR1 is GTSNPN, CDR2 SVGIG, per germline (reference sequence). DNA of the CDR3: TGTGCCTCATTGACAGGGGACAGTGAAAAACTGTTTTTT. Encoded protein: CASLTGDSEKLFF.

CDR3 coding DNA: TGTGCCAGTTCGGACAGGGAAAACTATGGCTACACCTTC. This sequence encodes CASSDRENYGYTF. The chain has TRBV19 and TRBJ1-2; 8 nucleotides match TRBD1. The CDR3 runs 13 residues. Germline V gene lookup returns CDR1 LNHDA and CDR2 SQIVND (reference sequence). The J segment lost 2 bases and the V segment lost 8 bases, leaving 4 bases of the junction unmatched.

This chain joins TRBV5-1 and TRBJ1-5; no definite D call. V was cut by 2 bases and J by 5 bases, with 8 bases left in between. This CDR3 contains 13 residues. Germline CDR1 SGHRS, CDR2 YFSETQ. The CDR3 DNA follows: TGCGCCAGCAGCTTCGCAGTCGATCAGCCCCAGCATTTT. As protein: CASSFAVDQPQHF.

As concerns this clone: This sample also contains other DNA sequences that code for the same CDR3. The chain employs TRBV19 and TRBJ2-7, with a tentative D call TRBD2 (7 bases). CDR1 and CDR2 from the germline V gene are LNHDA and SQIVND (reference sequence). Trimming shortened V by 3 bases and J by 0 bases, and 12 bases separated the two germline ends. The CDR3 covers 15 residues. For the CDR3, the DNA is TGTGCCAGTAGTATCGGGGGGCGCGGCTCCTACGAGCAGTACTTC. Protein product: CASSIGGRGSYEQYF.

J is TRBJ2-7 and V is TRBV19; D may be TRBD2 (6 bases). The CDR3 has 15 amino acids. Germline V gene lookup returns CDR1 LNHDA and CDR2 SQIVND (reference sequence). The V and J ends lost 3 bases and 6 bases respectively, with 18 bases between them. The CDR3 here is CASSMMGGPYGEQYF. The DNA for the CDR3 is TGTGCCAGTAGTATGATGGGGGGACCTTATGGCGAGCAGTACTTC.

The chain is built from TRBV28 and TRBJ1-2; D may be TRBD1 (6 bases). Trimming took 5 bases from V and 5 from J, leaving 15 bases between them. Germline assignment: CDR1 MDHEN and CDR2 SYDVKM. The CDR3 is 14 amino acids. The CDR3 sequence: CASSGGQFLYGYTF. In DNA form, the CDR3 reads TGTGCCAGCAGTGGTGGACAGTTCCTTTATGGCTACACCTTC.

The DNA for the CDR3 is TGTGCCATCAGTGAGACGACAGGGGGCGTGGGGACCCAGTACTTC. As protein: CAISETTGGVGTQYF. V is TRBV10-3 and J is TRBJ2-5; the match to TRBD1 covers 10 bases. Germline-derived CDR1 and CDR2 are ENHRY and SYGVKD. The CDR3 sequence is 15 residues long. The trim removed 2 bases at V and 7 bases at J, leaving 7 bases unmatched.

This chain connects TRBV20-1 to TRBJ2-5, with a weak D call TRBD2 (6 bases). Germline V gene lookup returns CDR1 DFQATT and CDR2 SNEGSKA (reference sequence). This CDR3 region has 11 residues. CDR3 bases: TGCAGCCCCGGGAGCCAAGAGACCCAGTACTTC. This encodes CSPGSQETQYF.

The chain is built from TRBV7-8 and TRBJ1-2; a weak D match, TRBD1 (6 bases). Trimming removed 1 base at V and 4 bases at J, with 10 bases between. Germline-derived CDR1 and CDR2 are SGHVS and FQNEAQ. CDR3 size: 14 residues. The CDR3 DNA is TGTGCCAGCAGCTTAGTGGGAGGGGGCTATGGCTACACCTTC. Residues: CASSLVGGGYGYTF.

In this sample, this clone turned up a few times. This rearrangement joins TRBV4-3 to TRBJ1-1; D not resolved. V dropped 3 bases and J dropped 1 base, with 9 bases sitting between them. This CDR3 contains 14 residues. From germline, CDR1 is LGHNA and CDR2 YSLEER. The CDR3 coding sequence is TGCGCCAGCAGCCAGGACTCTTCGAACACTGAAGCTTTCTTT. The encoded protein is CASSQDSSNTEAFF.

The chain is built from TRBV5-1 and TRBJ1-2; possible D gene TRBD1, 6 bases. Trimming pared 0 bases from V and 8 bases from J, leaving 11 bases between. This CDR3 region has 13 residues. Germline V lookup: CDR1 SGHRS, CDR2 YFSETQ. CDR3 amino acids: CASSLDRVIGYTF. Here the CDR3 DNA reads TGCGCCAGCAGCTTGGACAGGGTGATCGGCTACACCTTC.

Turning to this clone: The germline gene is not matched at one end of the junction; a read error may be the cause. The rearrangement uses TRBV7-7 and TRBJ2-5; D ambiguous. The CDR3 contains 13 residues. Germline values: CDR1 SSHAT, CDR2 FNYEAQ (reference sequence). The DNA of the CDR3 is TGTGCTAGCAGCCTCGAAAACGGAGAGACCCAGTACTTC. This gives the protein CASSLENGETQYF.

This rearrangement joins TRBV9 to TRBJ1-3, with D hard to call. The CDR3 extends over 13 amino acids. Germline assignment: CDR1 SGDLS and CDR2 YYNGEE. Trimming left V 0 bases short and J 8 bases short, with 9 bases between. DNA of the CDR3: TGTGCCAGCAGCGTAGGTACCTCGGACACCATATATTTT. Protein: CASSVGTSDTIYF.

The chain couples TRBV5-4 to TRBJ2-1; TRBD2 aligns across 8 bases. The CDR3 contains 18 residues. Trimming at V came to 0 bases and at J to 4 bases, leaving 12 bases not matched to a gene. Germline-derived CDR1 and CDR2 are SGHNT and YYREEE (reference sequence). The CDR3 DNA reads as TGTGCCAGCAGCTTGGATCCGGGGGGGGTAGCGGCTTACAATGAGCAGTTCTTC. It codes for CASSLDPGGVAAYNEQFF.

The chain joins TRBV28 to TRBJ2-2; D unresolved. Germline V lookup: CDR1 MDHEN, CDR2 SYDVKM. Trimming stripped 3 bases from V and 4 bases from J, with 9 bases between. CDR3 size: 14 residues. The CDR3 DNA reads TGTGCCAGCAGTTTTGGTAGCCCCACCGGGGAGCTGTTTTTT. Residues: CASSFGSPTGELFF.

The V call is TRBV4-2, the J call TRBJ2-2; 10 nucleotides align to TRBD2. Germline CDR1 is LGHNA and CDR2 is YNFKEQ. CDR3 length: 19 amino acids. The V and J ends lost 0 bases and 4 bases, in that order; junction bases with no gene match: 11. The CDR3 region is CASSQEIRAGGLGTGELFF. The CDR3 DNA follows: TGTGCCAGCAGCCAAGAGATTAGAGCGGGGGGGCTAGGCACCGGGGAGCTGTTTTTT.

The chain is built from TRBV6-4 and TRBJ1-2, with no clear D. The CDR3 has 14 residues. Germline V gives CDR1 MRHNA, CDR2 SNTAGT. V dropped 2 bases and J dropped 8 bases, with 15 bases sitting between them. The CDR3 DNA sequence: TGTGCCAGCAGTGACGGAGGGTTAATTCAGGGCTACACCTTC. This codes for CASSDGGLIQGYTF.

The chain combines TRBV4-2 with TRBJ1-5; D not certain. V lost 4 bases and J 0 bases, leaving 7 bases between the germline ends. CDR1 is LGHNA, CDR2 YNFKEQ, per germline. CDR3 length: 14 residues. The CDR3 region has the DNA TGTGCCAGCAGCCTCGAGAATAGCAATCAGCCCCAGCATTTT. This codes for CASSLENSNQPQHF.

The chain links TRBV6-1 to TRBJ2-7, with 11 nucleotides matching TRBD2. Germline-derived CDR1 and CDR2 are MNHNS and SASEGT. The CDR3 totals 13 residues. The junction had 3 bases not matched to a gene; V was cut back by 5 bases and J by 6 bases. CDR3 in DNA: TGTGCCAGCAGTCTTGGGACTAGCGGCGAGCAGTACTTC. Its protein is CASSLGTSGEQYF.

This chain joins TRBV5-6 and TRBJ2-1, with D perhaps matching TRBD2 (5 bases). The ends were cut back, 0 bases at V and 9 bases at J, with 10 bases in the middle. Germline loops: CDR1 SGHDT, CDR2 YYEEEE. The CDR3 extends over 13 amino acids. CDR3 amino acids: CASSLVGRGEQFF. CDR3 in DNA: TGTGCCAGCAGCTTGGTGGGTCGGGGTGAGCAGTTCTTC. Full variable domain (remainder filled in from reference TRBV5-6 and TRBJ2-1): DAGVTQSPTHLIKTRGQQVTLRCSPKSGHDTVSWYQQALGQGPQFIFQYYEEEERQRGNFPDRFSGHQFPNYSSELNVNALLLGDSALYLCASSLVGRGEQFFGPGTRLTVL.

This chain uses TRBV10-3 with TRBJ1-6; 7 bases line up with TRBD1. This CDR3 is 15 amino acids long. Germline V gene data show CDR1 as ENHRY and CDR2 as SYGVKD. Unmatched junction bases numbered 4, after V lost 6 bases and J lost 2 bases. The CDR3: CAISLDRTYNSPLHF. The CDR3, as DNA: TGTGCCATCAGCCTGGACAGGACCTATAATTCACCCCTCCACTTT.

The chain has TRBV11-3 and TRBJ2-3; 10 nucleotides agree with TRBD2. The CDR3 extends over 17 amino acids. Germline V gene data show CDR1 as SGHNT and CDR2 as YENEEA. V was clipped by 5 bases and J by 2 bases; unmatched bases: 10. CDR3 DNA sequence: TGTGCCAGCAGCAGTCGTAGCGGGGGGATCCACACAGATACGCAGTATTTT. This gives the protein CASSSRSGGIHTDTQYF.

V gene TRBV19 combines with J gene TRBJ2-2, with 9 bases matching TRBD2. J gave up 0 bases and V 7 bases, and 18 bases lay outside the gene matches. The CDR3 totals 20 residues. Per the germline V gene, CDR1 is LNHDA and CDR2 is SQIVND (reference sequence). Written as DNA, the CDR3 is TGTGCCAGTATCCCAAATTCGCGACTAGCGGTTATGTCGAACACCGGGGAGCTGTTTTTT. Encoded protein: CASIPNSRLAVMSNTGELFF.

This clone was recorded a few times. The V gene is TRBV11-2, the J gene TRBJ1-3, with D possibly TRBD1 on 5 matching bases. Trimming pared 0 bases from V and 2 bases from J, leaving 8 bases between. The CDR3 has 15 amino acids. Germline V CDR1 and CDR2: SGHAT, FQNNGV. The CDR3 region is CASSLDRVAGNTIYF. The CDR3 region has the DNA TGTGCCAGCAGCTTAGACAGGGTAGCTGGAAACACCATATATTTT. Full variable domain (remainder filled in from reference TRBV11-2 and TRBJ1-3): EAGVAQSPRYKIIEKRQSVAFWCNPISGHATLYWYQQILGQGPKLLIQFQNNGVVDDSQLPKDRFSAERLKGVDSTLKIQPAKLEDSAVYLCASSLDRVAGNTIYFGEGSWLTVV.